The 4 T cell receptor beta chains reported below all come from one sample, sequenced in a study of Tregs in tolerant kidney transplant recipients. CFSE-labeled recipient PBMCs were cultured six to seven days with irradiated graft donor PBMCs, then FACS-sorted. Assay: immunoSEQ multiplex PCR; the TCRdb copy retains only in-frame clones and omits some. This sample contains 2,500 to 3,000 clones. No antigens are known for them. The material was CD8+ T cells from blood cultured with allogeneic cells, obtained before the transplant. The origin of the receptors is a human patient who received a combined kidney and bone marrow transplant.

Turning to this clone: The read ends 3 residues early relative to the CDR3; the germline J gene fills the gap. The chain recombines TRBV11-2 with TRBJ2-7; TRBD2 matches 9 bases. The ends lost 5 bases at V and 4 bases at J; junction bases unmatched: 6. The CDR3 is 14 residues long. Germline V lookup: CDR1 SGHAT, CDR2 FQNNGV. CDR3 loop: CASSLSGRLYEQYF. Partial CDR3 DNA: TGTGCCAGCAGCCTCAGCGGGAGGCTTTACGAG.

With regard to this clone: The read ends 3 residues early relative to the CDR3; the germline J gene fills the gap. J is TRBJ1-2 and V is TRBV19; TRBD1 aligns across 7 bases. CDR1 and CDR2 from the germline V gene are LNHDA and SQIVND (reference sequence). The CDR3 is made up of 14 amino acids. Unmatched junction bases numbered 7, after V lost 5 bases and J lost 4 bases. CDR3: CASSPDRMGYGYTF. CDR3 DNA (partial): TGTGCCAGTAGTCCGGACAGGATGGGCTATGGC.

In regard to this clone: Read coverage stops 3 residues before the CDR3 terminus; the germline J gene supplies the remainder. V and J are TRBV5-1 and TRBJ1-2; 8 nucleotides line up with TRBD1. In germline, CDR1 is SGHRS, CDR2 YFSETQ. J was trimmed by 5 bases and V by 2 bases; bases with no gene match: 8. This CDR3 is built from 15 residues. The sequenced CDR3 bases are TGCGCCAGCAGCTTAGGACAGGGACCTAGGTATGGC. Translated: CASSLGQGPRYG. From start to end, the CDR3 is CASSLGQGPRYGYTF.

Measured by frequency, this clone is medium-sized (0.01 to 0.1%). The read ends 3 residues before the CDR3 terminus; that terminus is restored from the germline J gene. This sequence joins TRBV20-1 and TRBJ2-1; 13 nucleotides match TRBD2. Germline V gene sequence: CDR1 DFQATT, CDR2 SNEGSKA (reference sequence). V was clipped by 4 bases and J by 1 base; unmatched bases: 4. The CDR3 is 16 amino acids. CDR3 sequence reads: CSATWTSGRSYNEQFF. The CDR3 bases that were read are TGCAGTGCTACCTGGACTAGCGGGAGATCCTACAATGAG.